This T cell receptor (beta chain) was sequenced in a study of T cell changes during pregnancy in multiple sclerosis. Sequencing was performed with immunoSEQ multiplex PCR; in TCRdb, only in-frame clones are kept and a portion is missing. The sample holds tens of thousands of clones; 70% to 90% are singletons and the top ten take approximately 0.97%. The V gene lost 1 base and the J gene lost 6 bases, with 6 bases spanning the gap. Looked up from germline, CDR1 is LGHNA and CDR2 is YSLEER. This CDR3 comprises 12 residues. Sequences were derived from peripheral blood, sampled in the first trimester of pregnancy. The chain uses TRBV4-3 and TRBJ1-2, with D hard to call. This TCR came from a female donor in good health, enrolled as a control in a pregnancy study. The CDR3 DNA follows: TGCGCCAGCAGCCAAGGGCGGAATGGCTACACCTTC. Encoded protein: CASSQGRNGYTF.